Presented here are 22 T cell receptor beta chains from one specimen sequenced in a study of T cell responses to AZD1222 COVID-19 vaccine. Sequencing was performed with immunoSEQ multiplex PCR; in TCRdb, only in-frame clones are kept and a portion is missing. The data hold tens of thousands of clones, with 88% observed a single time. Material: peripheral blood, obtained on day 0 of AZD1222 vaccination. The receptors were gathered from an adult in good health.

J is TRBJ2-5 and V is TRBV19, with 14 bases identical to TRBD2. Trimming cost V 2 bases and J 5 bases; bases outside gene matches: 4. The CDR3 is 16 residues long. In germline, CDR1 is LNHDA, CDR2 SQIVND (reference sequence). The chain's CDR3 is CASSIRLAGGPETQYF. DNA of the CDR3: TGTGCCAGTAGTATAAGACTAGCGGGAGGGCCGGAGACCCAGTACTTC.

In nucleotides, the CDR3 is TGTGCCAGCAGCTTAATTCCAGCTTCAAACGAGCAGTACTTC. Translated: CASSLIPASNEQYF. The V gene is TRBV7-2, the J gene TRBJ2-7, with D hard to call. The CDR3 contains 14 residues. Germline lookup yields CDR1 SGHTA and CDR2 FQGNSA. Trimming left V 2 bases short and J 5 bases short, with 13 bases between.

The CDR3 DNA reads as TGTGCCACCAGTGATCCGCCGAACACCGGGGAGCTGTTTTTT. This translates into CATSDPPNTGELFF. This chain connects TRBV24-1 to TRBJ2-2; D is undetermined. The CDR3 contains 14 residues. Trimming removed 3 bases at V and 0 bases at J, with 4 bases between. Germline V gene sequence: CDR1 KGHDR, CDR2 SFDVKD.

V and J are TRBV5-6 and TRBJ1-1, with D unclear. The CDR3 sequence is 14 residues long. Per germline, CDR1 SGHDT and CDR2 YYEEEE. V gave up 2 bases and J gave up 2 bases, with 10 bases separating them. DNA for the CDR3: TGTGCCAGCAGCTTCCGCACCATAAACACTGAAGCTTTCTTT. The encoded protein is CASSFRTINTEAFF.

The CDR3 coding sequence is TGTGCCAGCAGTGAGCAGGTGAACACTGAAGCTTTCTTT. Encoded protein: CASSEQVNTEAFF. V is TRBV2 and J is TRBJ1-1; no clear D gene. CDR1 is SNHLY and CDR2 is FYNNEI in the germline V gene. CDR3 size: 13 residues. The V end lost 3 bases, the J end lost 0 bases, and 5 bases lay between the germline ends.

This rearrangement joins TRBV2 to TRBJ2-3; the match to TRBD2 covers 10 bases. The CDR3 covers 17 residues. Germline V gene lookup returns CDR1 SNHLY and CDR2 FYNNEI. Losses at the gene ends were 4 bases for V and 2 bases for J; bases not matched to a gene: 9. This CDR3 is CASSGLAGAFPTDTQYF. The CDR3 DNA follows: TGTGCCAGCAGTGGGCTAGCGGGGGCCTTTCCCACAGATACGCAGTATTTT.

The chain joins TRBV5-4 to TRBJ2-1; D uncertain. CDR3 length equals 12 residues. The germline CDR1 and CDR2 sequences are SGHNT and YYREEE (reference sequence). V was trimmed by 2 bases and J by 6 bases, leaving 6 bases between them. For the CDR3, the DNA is TGTGCCAGCAGCTTTGACACCAATGAGCAGTTCTTC. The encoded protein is CASSFDTNEQFF.

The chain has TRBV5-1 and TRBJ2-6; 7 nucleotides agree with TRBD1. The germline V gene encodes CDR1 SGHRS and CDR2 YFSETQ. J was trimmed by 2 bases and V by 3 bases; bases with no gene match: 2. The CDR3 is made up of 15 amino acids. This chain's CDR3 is CASSSTGAGANVLTF. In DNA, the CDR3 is TGCGCCAGCAGCTCTACAGGGGCTGGGGCCAACGTCCTGACTTTC.

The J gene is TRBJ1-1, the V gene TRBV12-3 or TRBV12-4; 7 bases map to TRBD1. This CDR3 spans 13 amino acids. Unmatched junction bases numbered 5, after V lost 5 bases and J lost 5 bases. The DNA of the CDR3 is TGTGCCAGCAGTCTGTCAGGGGGAACTGAAGCTTTCTTT. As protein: CASSLSGGTEAFF.

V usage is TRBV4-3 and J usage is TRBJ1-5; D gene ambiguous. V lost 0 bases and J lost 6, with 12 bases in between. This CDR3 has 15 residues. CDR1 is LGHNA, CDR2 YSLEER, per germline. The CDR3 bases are TGCGCCAGCAGCCAAGATTCTATTCCTAGTCAGCCCCAGCATTTT. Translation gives CASSQDSIPSQPQHF.

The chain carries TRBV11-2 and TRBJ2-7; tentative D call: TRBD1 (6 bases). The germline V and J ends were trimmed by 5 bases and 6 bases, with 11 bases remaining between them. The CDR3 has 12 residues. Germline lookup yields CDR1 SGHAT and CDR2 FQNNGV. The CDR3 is CASSLHRAEQYF. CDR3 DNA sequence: TGTGCCAGCAGCCTCCACAGGGCCGAGCAGTACTTC.

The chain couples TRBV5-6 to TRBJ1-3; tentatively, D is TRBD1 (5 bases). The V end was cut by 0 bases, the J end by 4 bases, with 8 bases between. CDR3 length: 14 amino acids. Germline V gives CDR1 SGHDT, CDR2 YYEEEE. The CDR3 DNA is TGTGCCAGCAGCTTGGCAGGGAACGGAAACACCATATATTTT. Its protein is CASSLAGNGNTIYF. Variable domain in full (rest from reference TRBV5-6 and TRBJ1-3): DAGVTQSPTHLIKTRGQQVTLRCSPKSGHDTVSWYQQALGQGPQFIFQYYEEEERQRGNFPDRFSGHQFPNYSSELNVNALLLGDSALYLCASSLAGNGNTIYFGEGSWLTVV.

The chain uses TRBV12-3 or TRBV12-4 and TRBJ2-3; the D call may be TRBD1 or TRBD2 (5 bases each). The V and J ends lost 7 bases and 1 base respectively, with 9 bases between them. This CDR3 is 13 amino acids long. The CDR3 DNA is TGTGCCAGCAACGTGGGGGGCACAGATACGCAGTATTTT. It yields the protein CASNVGGTDTQYF.

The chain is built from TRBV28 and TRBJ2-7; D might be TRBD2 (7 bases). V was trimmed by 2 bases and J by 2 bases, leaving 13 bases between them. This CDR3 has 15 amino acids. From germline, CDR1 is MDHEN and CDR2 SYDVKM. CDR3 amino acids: CASSLGGALTYEQYF. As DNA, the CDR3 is TGTGCCAGCAGTTTAGGGGGGGCCCTCACCTACGAGCAGTACTTC. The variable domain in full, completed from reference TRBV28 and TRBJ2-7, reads DVKVTQSSRYLVKRTGEKVFLECVQDMDHENMFWYRQDPGLGLRLIYFSYDVKMKEKGDIPEGYSVSREKKERFSLILESASTNQTSMYLCASSLGGALTYEQYFGPGTRLTVT.

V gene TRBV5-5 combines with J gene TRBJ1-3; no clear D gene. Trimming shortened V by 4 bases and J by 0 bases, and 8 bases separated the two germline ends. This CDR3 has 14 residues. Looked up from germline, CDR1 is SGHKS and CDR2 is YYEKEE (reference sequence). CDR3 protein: CASSVGNSGNTIYF. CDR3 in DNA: TGTGCCAGCAGCGTCGGGAACTCTGGAAACACCATATATTTT.

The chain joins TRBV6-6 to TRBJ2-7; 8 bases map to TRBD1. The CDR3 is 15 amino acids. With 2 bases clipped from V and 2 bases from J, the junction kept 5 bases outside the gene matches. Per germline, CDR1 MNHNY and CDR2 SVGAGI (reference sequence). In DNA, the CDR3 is TGTGCCAGCAGTTACCCAGGACAGGGAACCTACGAGCAGTACTTC. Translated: CASSYPGQGTYEQYF.

Here the CDR3 reads CASQGPYSNQPQHF. The CDR3, as DNA: TGTGCCAGCCAGGGTCCGTATAGCAATCAGCCCCAGCATTTT. This chain links TRBV2 with TRBJ1-5, with D possibly being TRBD1 (5 bases). CDR1 SNHLY and CDR2 FYNNEI come from the germline V gene. This CDR3 region has 14 residues. Trimming took 8 bases from V and 0 from J, leaving 11 bases between them.

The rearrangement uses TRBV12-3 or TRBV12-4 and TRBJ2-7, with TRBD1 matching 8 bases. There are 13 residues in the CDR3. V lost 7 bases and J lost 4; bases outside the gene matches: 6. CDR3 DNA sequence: TGTGCCAGCAACCGACAGGGGTCGTACGAGCAGTACTTC. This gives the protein CASNRQGSYEQYF.

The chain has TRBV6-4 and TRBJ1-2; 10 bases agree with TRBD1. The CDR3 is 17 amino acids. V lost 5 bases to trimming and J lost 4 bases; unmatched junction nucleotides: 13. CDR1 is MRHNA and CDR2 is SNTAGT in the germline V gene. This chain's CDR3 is CASSLLPGTGVRYGYTF. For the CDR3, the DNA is TGTGCCAGCAGTTTATTACCCGGGACAGGGGTTCGCTATGGCTACACCTTC.

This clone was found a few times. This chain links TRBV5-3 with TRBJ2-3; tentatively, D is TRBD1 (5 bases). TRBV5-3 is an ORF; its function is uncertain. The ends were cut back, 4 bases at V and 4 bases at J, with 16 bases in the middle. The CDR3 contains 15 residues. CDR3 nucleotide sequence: TGTGCCAGAAGCAAGGAAGGCAGGGCGGCAGATACGCAGTATTTT. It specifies CARSKEGRAADTQYF.

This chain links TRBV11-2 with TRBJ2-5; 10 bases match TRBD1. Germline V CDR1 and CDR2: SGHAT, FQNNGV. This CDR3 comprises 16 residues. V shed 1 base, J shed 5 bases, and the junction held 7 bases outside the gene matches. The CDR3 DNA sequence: TGTGCCAGCAGCTTAGGGCCGACAGGGGGCAGGGAGACCCAGTACTTC. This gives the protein CASSLGPTGGRETQYF.

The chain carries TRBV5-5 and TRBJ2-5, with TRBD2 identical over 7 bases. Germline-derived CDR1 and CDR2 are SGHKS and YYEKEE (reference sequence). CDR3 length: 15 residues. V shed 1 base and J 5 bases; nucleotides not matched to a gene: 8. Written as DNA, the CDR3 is TGTGCCAGCAGCTTGTCGGCGGGAGAAGGGGAGACCCAGTACTTC. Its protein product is CASSLSAGEGETQYF.